These 5 T cell receptor beta chains came from one sample sequenced in a study of early T cells in non-severe SARS-CoV-2 infection. TCRdb passed the 5' RACE reads through MiXCR, listing each CDR3 protein once. This repertoire shows about 37,000 distinct CDR3 sequences, 4.5% to 7% found once; its top ten account for more than 25%. The material sequenced was whole blood. These receptor sequences come from an adult who was a healthcare worker with PCR-confirmed SARS-CoV-2 infection or an uninfected control (not recorded which).

In its sample, this clonotype was seen a few times. One end of the junction fails to match germline, which may point to a read error. The CDR3 nucleotides are TGTGCCAGCAGCCCTAGAACAGCGGGAGCCCCCCAGGCCTTC. It codes for CASSPRTAGAPQAF. This sequence joins TRBV7-8 and TRBJ2-1; 8 positions agree with TRBD2. The CDR3 runs 14 residues. Germline V lookup: CDR1 SGHVS, CDR2 FQNEAQ.

V and J are TRBV28 and TRBJ1-1; D is perhaps TRBD1 (6 bases). V dropped 5 bases and J dropped 4 bases, with 14 bases sitting between them. Germline CDR1 MDHEN, CDR2 SYDVKM. The CDR3 covers 14 residues. CDR3 amino acids: CASSKQGLGTEAFF. In DNA form, the CDR3 reads TGTGCCAGCAGTAAACAGGGATTGGGCACTGAAGCTTTCTTT.

The table lists this clonotype with many counts. The chain recombines TRBV6-1 with TRBJ1-5, with TRBD1 identical over 9 bases. The CDR3 has 14 amino acids. Germline values: CDR1 MNHNS, CDR2 SASEGT. V shed 4 bases, J shed 6 bases, and the junction held 4 bases outside the gene matches. The CDR3 here is CASSAYRGPQPQHF. CDR3 DNA: TGTGCCAGCAGTGCCTACAGGGGGCCTCAGCCCCAGCATTTT.

This clonotype was recorded a few times. CDR3 sequence (DNA): TGTGCCAGCACCCCGGACTCCCGCGAGGCTTTCTTT. It is translated as CASTPDSREAFF. The chain has TRBV27 and TRBJ1-1, with D uncertain. The length of the CDR3 is 12 residues. Germline V gene sequence: CDR1 MNHEY, CDR2 SMNVEV (reference sequence). Trimming left V 7 bases short and J 11 bases short, with 17 bases between.

The table lists this clonotype with a few counts. V gene TRBV2 combines with J gene TRBJ2-5; the D gene is possibly TRBD2 (6 bases). The CDR3 contains 14 residues. Germline V lookup: CDR1 SNHLY, CDR2 FYNNEI. Trimming removed 6 bases from V and 2 bases from J, with 13 bases in between. The DNA for the CDR3 is TGTGCCAGCAGGGCAAGACTAGGTCAAGAGACCCAGTACTTC. This translates into CASRARLGQETQYF.